The 14 T cell receptor beta chains listed next were all sequenced from one sample in a study of blood T cell repertoires in COVID-19. Profiling relied on immunoSEQ multiplex PCR, and the TCRdb table lists in-frame clones only, not all of them. The table has about 280,000 clones, around nine tenths seen once; the top ten hold 0.94%. The material sequenced was peripheral blood. The receptors stem from a woman in her thirties or forties who had recovered from COVID-19.

The chain carries TRBV27 and TRBJ2-3; D is ambiguous. Between the trimmed V and J ends, which lost 5 bases and 6 bases, there was a span of 12 bases. The CDR3 spans 13 residues. CDR1 is MNHEY and CDR2 is SMNVEV in the germline V gene (reference sequence). The CDR3 loop reads CASSLASRDTQYF. For the CDR3, the DNA is TGTGCCAGCAGTCTCGCGTCTCGGGATACGCAGTATTTT.

The rearrangement links TRBV4-1 to TRBJ2-1; 7 positions match TRBD1. Losses at the gene ends were 1 base for V and 4 bases for J; bases not matched to a gene: 4. The CDR3 is 15 residues long. CDR1 and CDR2 (germline): MGHRA, YSYEKL. The DNA of the CDR3 is TGCGCCAGCAGCCAAGGGACAGGAAGTTACAATGAGCAGTTCTTC. Its translation is CASSQGTGSYNEQFF.

V and J are TRBV11-3 and TRBJ2-7; 8 nucleotides align to TRBD2. V shed 5 bases, J shed 3 bases, and the junction held 3 bases outside the gene matches. The CDR3 consists of 13 residues. From germline, CDR1 is SGHNT and CDR2 YENEEA. The CDR3 loop reads CASSPGGSYEQYF. CDR3 nucleotides: TGTGCCAGCAGCCCGGGGGGGAGCTACGAGCAGTACTTC.

The rearrangement links TRBV27 to TRBJ2-7, with TRBD2 matching 7 bases. CDR1 is MNHEY, CDR2 SMNVEV, per germline (reference sequence). The V segment lost 8 bases and the J segment 5 bases; nucleotides outside the gene matches: 12. The CDR3 loop spans 14 amino acids. The CDR3 loop reads CASAPMGDYHEQYF. The CDR3 coding sequence is TGTGCCAGCGCCCCAATGGGGGACTATCACGAGCAGTACTTC.

The chain carries TRBV25-1 and TRBJ2-7, with TRBD2 matching 9 bases. V shed 4 bases and J 0 bases; nucleotides not matched to a gene: 4. CDR1 is MGHDK and CDR2 is SYGVNS in the germline V gene. The CDR3 sequence is 15 residues long. The CDR3 sequence is CASSVTSGRSYEQYF. The CDR3 DNA follows: TGTGCCAGCAGTGTTACTAGCGGGCGCTCCTACGAGCAGTACTTC.

The chain combines TRBV7-7 with TRBJ2-2; D unresolved. CDR1 and CDR2 from the germline V gene are SSHAT and FNYEAQ (reference sequence). The V end lost 5 bases, the J end lost 5 bases, and 9 bases lay between the germline ends. The CDR3 runs to 13 residues. For the CDR3, the DNA is TGTGCCAGCAGCACTCGAGAAACCGGGGAGCTGTTTTTT. Protein sequence: CASSTRETGELFF.

The chain couples TRBV5-1 to TRBJ2-3; 9 nucleotides line up with TRBD2. J gave up 5 bases and V 1 base, and 8 bases lay outside the gene matches. Germline CDR1 SGHRS, CDR2 YFSETQ. The CDR3 runs 16 residues. The CDR3 loop reads CASSLMAGGRGDTQYF. CDR3 nucleotides: TGCGCCAGCAGCTTGATGGCGGGAGGGAGGGGAGATACGCAGTATTTT.

The V gene is TRBV9, the J gene TRBJ2-2; the match to TRBD2 covers 14 bases. Germline V gene data show CDR1 as SGDLS and CDR2 as YYNGEE. The CDR3 spans 16 residues. Germline trimming cut 4 bases from V and 6 bases from J; bases unmatched to any gene: 5. The chain's CDR3 is CASSLGLAGGPGELFF. The CDR3 DNA sequence: TGTGCCAGCAGCCTAGGACTAGCGGGAGGTCCCGGGGAGCTGTTTTTT.

The chain couples TRBV28 to TRBJ1-1; D unclear. The V end lost 8 bases, the J end lost 6 bases, and 13 bases lay between the germline ends. This CDR3 is built from 12 residues. Germline loops: CDR1 MDHEN, CDR2 SYDVKM. CDR3: CASGLGGPEAFF. Written as DNA, the CDR3 is TGTGCCAGCGGCTTAGGCGGGCCTGAAGCTTTCTTT.

V is TRBV19 and J is TRBJ2-1; perhaps TRBD1 as D (6 bases). V lost 5 bases, J lost 6 bases, and 14 bases lay in between. Per germline, CDR1 LNHDA and CDR2 SQIVND (reference sequence). The CDR3 spans 14 residues. CDR3 DNA: TGTGCCAGTAGTCCCCAAGACAGGTTCAATGAGCAGTTCTTC. Its translation is CASSPQDRFNEQFF.

V and J are TRBV7-2 and TRBJ2-1; the match to TRBD2 covers 12 bases. Germline V gene data show CDR1 as SGHTA and CDR2 as FQGNSA. The CDR3 length is 15 residues. V shed 8 bases and J 5 bases; nucleotides not matched to a gene: 7. This CDR3 reads CASGLGLAGNNEQFF. The DNA of the CDR3 is TGTGCCAGCGGCCTGGGACTAGCGGGCAACAATGAGCAGTTCTTC.

The rearrangement joins TRBV4-1 to TRBJ2-1; possible D gene TRBD2, 5 bases. Trimming left V 5 bases short and J 5 bases short, with 10 bases between. Germline-derived CDR1 and CDR2 are MGHRA and YSYEKL. There are 13 residues in the CDR3. The chain's CDR3 is CASSDPGNNEQFF. The CDR3 nucleotides read TGCGCCAGCAGCGATCCCGGGAACAATGAGCAGTTCTTC.

This chain links TRBV28 with TRBJ1-1; D remains ambiguous. This CDR3 region has 15 residues. Germline loops: CDR1 MDHEN, CDR2 SYDVKM. Trimming pared 4 bases from V and 1 base from J, leaving 13 bases between. The CDR3 loop is CASSSASVGNTEAFF. The CDR3 DNA sequence: TGTGCCAGCAGTTCCGCTAGCGTCGGGAACACTGAAGCTTTCTTT.

This sequence joins TRBV28 and TRBJ2-1, with TRBD2 identical over 9 bases. V shed 6 bases, J shed 6 bases, and the junction held 9 bases outside the gene matches. Germline loops: CDR1 MDHEN, CDR2 SYDVKM. This CDR3 comprises 15 residues. The CDR3 spells CASSLASGNFNEQFF. The CDR3 nucleotides read TGTGCCAGCAGCCTCGCTAGCGGGAATTTCAATGAGCAGTTCTTC.